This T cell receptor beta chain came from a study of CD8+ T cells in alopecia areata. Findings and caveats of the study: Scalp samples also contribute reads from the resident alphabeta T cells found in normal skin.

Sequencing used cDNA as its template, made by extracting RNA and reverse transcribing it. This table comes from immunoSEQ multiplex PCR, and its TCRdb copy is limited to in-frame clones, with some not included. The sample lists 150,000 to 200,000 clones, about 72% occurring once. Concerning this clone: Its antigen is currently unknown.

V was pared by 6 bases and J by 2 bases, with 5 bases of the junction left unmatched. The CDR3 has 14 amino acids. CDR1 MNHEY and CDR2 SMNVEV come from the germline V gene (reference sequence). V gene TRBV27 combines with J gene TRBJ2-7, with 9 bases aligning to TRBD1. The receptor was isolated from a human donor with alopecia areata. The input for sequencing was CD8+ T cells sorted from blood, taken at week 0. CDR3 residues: CASSDRGGPYEQYF. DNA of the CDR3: TGTGCCAGCAGCGACAGGGGGGGACCCTACGAGCAGTACTTC.